The 26 T cell receptor beta chains reported below all come from one sample, sequenced in a study of CD8 T cells in Susac syndrome. RNA totalling roughly 0.45 to 1 ug underwent reverse transcription with random hexamers. TCRdb processed the immunoSEQ multiplex PCR reads anew with MiXCR; each CDR3 protein has one entry. This sample yields approximately 210,000 distinct CDR3 sequences, of which about 95% are seen a single time; about 0.15% belongs to the top ten. Material: CD4+ T cells from PBMCs. All receptors come from a human donor with Susac syndrome.

This chain joins TRBV12-3 or TRBV12-4 and TRBJ2-7, with D perhaps TRBD2 (6 bases). Trimming took 6 bases from V and 3 from J, leaving 9 bases between them. The CDR3 is 12 residues long. CDR3 coding DNA: TGTGCCAGCAGCCGGGGGATCTACGAGCAGTACTTC. It codes for CASSRGIYEQYF.

The chain uses TRBV20-1 and TRBJ1-5, with no clear D. Between the trimmed V and J ends, which lost 6 bases and 7 bases, there was a span of 16 bases. Germline CDR1 reads DFQATT; CDR2 reads SNEGSKA (reference sequence). This CDR3 has 13 residues. CDR3 region: CSASSYRGQPQHF. CDR3 nucleotide sequence: TGCAGTGCCAGCTCGTATCGTGGGCAGCCCCAGCATTTT.

This chain connects TRBV5-1 to TRBJ2-5; 9 nucleotides align to TRBD2. Germline V gives CDR1 SGHRS, CDR2 YFSETQ. The junction had 3 bases not matched to a gene; V was cut back by 0 bases and J by 0 bases. The CDR3 is 16 amino acids. CDR3 DNA sequence: TGCGCCAGCAGCTTGGAGGCGGGGGGGTACCAAGAGACCCAGTACTTC. It encodes CASSLEAGGYQETQYF.

This clonotype was seen a single time. This chain connects TRBV5-1 to TRBJ1-2, with D perhaps matching TRBD1 (5 bases). Germline CDR1 and CDR2: SGHRS and YFSETQ. The V end was cut by 1 base, the J end by 4 bases, with 11 bases between. The CDR3 loop spans 14 amino acids. In nucleotides, the CDR3 is TGCGCCAGCAGCTTGACCCCCCAGGGCTATGGCTACACCTTC. Protein product: CASSLTPQGYGYTF.

The rearrangement uses TRBV28 and TRBJ1-1; tentatively, D is TRBD1 (6 bases). Looked up from germline, CDR1 is MDHEN and CDR2 is SYDVKM. CDR3 size: 13 residues. V was cut by 11 bases and J by 0 bases, with 13 bases left in between. The chain's CDR3 is CAGTQRLNTEAFF. CDR3 in DNA: TGTGCCGGGACACAGCGATTGAACACTGAAGCTTTCTTT.

CDR3 in DNA: TGCAGTGCCGCGCTTCTAGCGGGGGAAGACATTCAGTACTTC. Residues: CSAALLAGEDIQYF. This rearrangement joins TRBV20-1 to TRBJ2-4; 10 positions agree with TRBD2. The CDR3 is made up of 14 amino acids. Germline V gene sequence: CDR1 DFQATT, CDR2 SNEGSKA (reference sequence). Unmatched junction bases numbered 10, after V lost 6 bases and J lost 8 bases.

J is TRBJ2-2 and V is TRBV9; 7 nucleotides agree with TRBD2. Germline CDR1 is SGDLS and CDR2 is YYNGEE. This CDR3 has 16 residues. V gave up 0 bases and J gave up 3 bases; unmatched junction bases: 5. CDR3 loop: CASSVGASGYTGELFF. In DNA form, the CDR3 reads TGTGCCAGCAGCGTAGGTGCTAGCGGCTACACCGGGGAGCTGTTTTTT.

The chain links TRBV27 to TRBJ1-6; D call uncertain. The germline V gene has CDR1 MNHEY and CDR2 SMNVEV (reference sequence). With 7 bases removed from V and 0 bases from J, the gap between germline ends came to 7 bases. There are 14 residues in the CDR3. CDR3 nucleotide sequence: TGTGCCAGCACACATAGCTCCTATAATTCACCCCTCCACTTT. Residues: CASTHSSYNSPLHF.

CDR3 sequence: CASSVTSGGKKKWTGELFF. Written as DNA, the CDR3 is TGTGCCAGCAGCGTAACATCCGGGGGGAAAAAAAAGTGGACCGGGGAGCTGTTTTTT. V is TRBV9 and J is TRBJ2-2, with TRBD2 matching over 7 bases. In germline, CDR1 is SGDLS, CDR2 YYNGEE. CDR3 length: 19 amino acids. Unmatched junction bases numbered 17, after V lost 1 base and J lost 5 bases.

Here the CDR3 reads CASSYPGQGHYGYTF. Written as DNA, the CDR3 is TGTGCCAGCAGTTACCCGGGACAGGGTCACTATGGCTACACCTTC. The rearrangement links TRBV6-2 or TRBV6-3 to TRBJ1-2; 9 bases map to TRBD1. The CDR3 has 15 amino acids. Germline V lookup: CDR1 MNHEY, CDR2 SVGEGT. Losses at the gene ends were 2 bases for V and 3 bases for J; bases not matched to a gene: 4.

This chain joins TRBV11-2 and TRBJ1-6; D possibly corresponds to TRBD1 (5 bases). V shed 7 bases and J shed 10 bases, with 26 bases lying between them. Germline V CDR1 and CDR2: SGHAT, FQNNGV. This CDR3 comprises 17 residues. The chain's CDR3 is CASTLQPPGQSGSPLHF. For the CDR3, the DNA is TGTGCCAGCACCCTGCAACCCCCGGGGCAATCCGGATCACCCCTCCACTTT.

V is TRBV7-2 and J is TRBJ1-2; 9 bases fit TRBD1. The CDR3 has 16 residues. The germline CDR1 and CDR2 sequences are SGHTA and FQGNSA. After removal of 5 bases from V and 1 base from J, the junction contained 8 bases not matched to a gene. CDR3 sequence reads: CASSLSTGGYNYGYTF. CDR3 nucleotides: TGTGCCAGCAGCCTTAGTACAGGGGGCTATAACTATGGCTACACCTTC.

The V and J genes are TRBV9 and TRBJ2-7; a possible D gene is TRBD1 (6 bases). The CDR3 covers 15 residues. V was trimmed by 3 bases and J by 2 bases, leaving 15 bases between them. The germline gives CDR1 SGDLS, CDR2 YYNGEE. Here the CDR3 DNA reads TGTGCCAGCAGCGCCCATTGGGACACCACCTACGAGCAGTACTTC. Translation: CASSAHWDTTYEQYF.

This rearrangement joins TRBV14 to TRBJ2-3; D call uncertain. Germline CDR1 and CDR2: SGHDN and FVKESK. This CDR3 region has 12 residues. V lost 3 bases, J lost 4 bases, and 5 bases lay in between. The CDR3 region is CASSQPPDTQYF. Here the CDR3 DNA reads TGTGCCAGCAGCCAGCCCCCAGATACGCAGTATTTT.

The rearrangement uses TRBV6-6 and TRBJ2-7, with D unclear. The CDR3 sequence is 13 residues long. Trimming took off 5 bases at V and 5 bases at J, with 13 bases between the two ends. CDR1 is MNHNY, CDR2 SVGAGI, per germline (reference sequence). CDR3 amino acids: CASSKSEGNEQYF. The CDR3 bases are TGTGCCAGCAGTAAATCCGAAGGGAACGAGCAGTACTTC.

The V and J genes are TRBV3-1 and TRBJ2-3, with TRBD2 matching over 9 bases. The CDR3 has 16 residues. Germline values: CDR1 LGHDT, CDR2 YNNKEL (reference sequence). V shed 3 bases and J 2 bases; nucleotides not matched to a gene: 6. CDR3 amino acids: CASSQASGVHTDTQYF. CDR3 sequence (DNA): TGTGCCAGCAGCCAGGCTAGCGGGGTCCACACAGATACGCAGTATTTT.

This chain uses TRBV29-1 with TRBJ1-3; D may be TRBD1 (5 bases). V lost 4 bases and J 4 bases, leaving 11 bases between the germline ends. This CDR3 region has 13 residues. Germline CDR1 and CDR2: SQVTM and ANQGSEA. The CDR3 nucleotides read TGCAGCGTTGTGTCGGGGCCCGGAAACACCATATATTTT. Protein sequence: CSVVSGPGNTIYF. The variable domain in full, completed from reference TRBV29-1 and TRBJ1-3, reads SAVISQKPSRDICQRGTSLTIQCQVDSQVTMMFWYRQQPGQSLTLIATANQGSEATYESGFVIDKFPISRPNLTFSTLTVSNMSPEDSSIYLCSVVSGPGNTIYFGEGSWLTVV.

This chain uses TRBV20-1 with TRBJ1-5; no reliable D call. The V and J ends lost 0 bases and 0 bases respectively, with 12 bases between them. This CDR3 has 16 amino acids. Germline values: CDR1 DFQATT, CDR2 SNEGSKA (reference sequence). The CDR3 sequence: CSARDATVYSNQPQHF. The CDR3 DNA follows: TGCAGTGCTAGAGATGCGACGGTTTATAGCAATCAGCCCCAGCATTTT.

The chain has TRBV6-2 or TRBV6-3 and TRBJ1-4, with D tentatively TRBD1 (5 bases). V gave up 2 bases and J gave up 5 bases, with 12 bases separating them. Germline CDR1 MNHEY, CDR2 SVGEGT. This CDR3 spans 15 amino acids. CDR3 in amino acids: CASSYAQGGNEKLFF. The CDR3 DNA reads as TGTGCCAGCAGTTACGCCCAGGGAGGGAATGAAAAACTGTTTTTT.

V gene TRBV5-1 combines with J gene TRBJ2-3; the D is unclear. V gave up 0 bases and J gave up 4 bases, with 9 bases separating them. CDR3 length: 14 amino acids. CDR1 is SGHRS and CDR2 is YFSETQ in the germline V gene. DNA for the CDR3: TGCGCCAGCAGCTTGGCACAGACGGCAGATACGCAGTATTTT. Protein product: CASSLAQTADTQYF.

The genes are TRBV4-1 and TRBJ1-2, with 7 bases fitting TRBD1. The J segment lost 8 bases and the V segment lost 0 bases, leaving 3 bases of the junction unmatched. The CDR3 runs to 13 residues. CDR1 MGHRA and CDR2 YSYEKL come from the germline V gene. CDR3 coding DNA: TGCGCCAGCAGCCAAGATAGAGGGGGCGGCTACACCTTC. Amino acids: CASSQDRGGGYTF.

This chain links TRBV29-1 with TRBJ2-1, with TRBD2 as a possible D gene (6 bases). Germline assignment: CDR1 SQVTM and CDR2 ANQGSEA. Deletions cut 4 bases from V and 9 bases from J, with 13 bases between. The CDR3 length is 12 residues. CDR3 sequence: CSVADGGGEQFF. The CDR3 DNA reads TGCAGCGTTGCTGACGGGGGTGGTGAGCAGTTCTTC.

J is TRBJ1-1 and V is TRBV7-9, with D tentatively TRBD1 (5 bases). This CDR3 comprises 13 residues. Trimming removed 2 bases from V and 5 bases from J, with 9 bases in between. The germline V gene encodes CDR1 SEHNR and CDR2 FQNEAQ (reference sequence). The CDR3 region is CASSLTGSTEAFF. The CDR3 nucleotides are TGTGCCAGCAGCTTAACAGGTTCTACTGAAGCTTTCTTT.

The J gene is TRBJ1-2, the V gene TRBV30; the D gene is possibly TRBD1 (6 bases). Germline loops: CDR1 GTSNPN, CDR2 SVGIG (reference sequence). V was shortened by 1 base and J by 6 bases, with 18 bases between the two germline ends. This CDR3 has 15 residues. CDR3 nucleotide sequence: TGTGCCTGGAGTGCCGGTTCAGGGGTCTCGAATGGCTACACCTTC. This translates into CAWSAGSGVSNGYTF.

The V gene is TRBV30, the J gene TRBJ1-5, with D unresolved. Deletions cut 1 base from V and 6 bases from J, with 10 bases between. Germline V CDR1 and CDR2: GTSNPN, SVGIG (reference sequence). The CDR3 is 13 residues long. The CDR3 loop is CAWSAGSGQPQHF. In nucleotides, the CDR3 is TGTGCCTGGAGTGCGGGCAGCGGTCAGCCCCAGCATTTT. The variable domain in full, completed from reference TRBV30 and TRBJ1-5, reads SQTIHQWPATLVQPVGSPLSLECTVEGTSNPNLYWYRQAAGRGLQLLFYSVGIGQISSEVPQNLSASRPQDRQFILSSKKLLLSDSGFYLCAWSAGSGQPQHFGDGTRLSIL.

The gene calls are TRBV29-1 and TRBJ2-1, with D unresolved. V was shortened by 4 bases and J by 5 bases, with 3 bases between the two germline ends. CDR3 length: 10 residues. Germline assignment: CDR1 SQVTM and CDR2 ANQGSEA. The CDR3 protein is CSVADNEQFF. The DNA for the CDR3 is TGCAGCGTTGCCGACAATGAGCAGTTCTTC.